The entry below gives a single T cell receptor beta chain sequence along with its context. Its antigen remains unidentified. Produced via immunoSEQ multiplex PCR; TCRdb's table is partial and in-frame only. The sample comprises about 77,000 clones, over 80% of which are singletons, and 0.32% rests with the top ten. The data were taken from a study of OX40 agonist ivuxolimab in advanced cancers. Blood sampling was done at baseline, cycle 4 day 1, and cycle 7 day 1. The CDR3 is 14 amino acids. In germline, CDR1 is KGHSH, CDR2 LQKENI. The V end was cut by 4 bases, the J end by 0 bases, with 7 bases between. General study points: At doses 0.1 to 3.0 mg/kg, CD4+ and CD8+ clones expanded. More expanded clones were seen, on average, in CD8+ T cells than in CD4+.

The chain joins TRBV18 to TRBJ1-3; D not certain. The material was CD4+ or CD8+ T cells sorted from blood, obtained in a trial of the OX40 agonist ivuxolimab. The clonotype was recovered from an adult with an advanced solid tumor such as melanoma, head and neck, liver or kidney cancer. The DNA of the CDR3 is TGTGCCAGCTCACAAGGGAGCTCTGGAAACACCATATATTTT. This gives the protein CASSQGSSGNTIYF.